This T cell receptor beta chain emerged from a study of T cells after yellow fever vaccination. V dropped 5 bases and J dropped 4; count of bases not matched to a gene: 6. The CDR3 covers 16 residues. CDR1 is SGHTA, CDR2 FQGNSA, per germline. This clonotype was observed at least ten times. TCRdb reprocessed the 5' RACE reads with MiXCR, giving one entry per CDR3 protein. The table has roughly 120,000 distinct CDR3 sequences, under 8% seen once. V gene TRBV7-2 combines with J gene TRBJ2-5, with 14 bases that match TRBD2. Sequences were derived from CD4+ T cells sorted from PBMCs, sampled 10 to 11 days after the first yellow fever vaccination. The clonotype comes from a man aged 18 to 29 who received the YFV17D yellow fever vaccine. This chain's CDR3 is CASSARLAGGGETQYF. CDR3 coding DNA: TGTGCCAGCAGCGCAAGACTAGCGGGGGGGGGAGAGACCCAGTACTTC.